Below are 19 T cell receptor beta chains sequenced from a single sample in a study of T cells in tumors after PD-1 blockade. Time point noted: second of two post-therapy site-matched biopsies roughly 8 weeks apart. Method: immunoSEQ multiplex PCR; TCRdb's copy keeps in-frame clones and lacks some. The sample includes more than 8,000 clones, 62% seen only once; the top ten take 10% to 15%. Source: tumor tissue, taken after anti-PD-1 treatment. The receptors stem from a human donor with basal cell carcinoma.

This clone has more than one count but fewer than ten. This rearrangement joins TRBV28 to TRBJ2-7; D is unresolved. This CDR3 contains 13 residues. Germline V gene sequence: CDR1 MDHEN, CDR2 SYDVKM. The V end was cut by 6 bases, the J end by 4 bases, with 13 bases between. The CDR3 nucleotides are TGTGCCAGCAGATCCGGACGGAGATACGAGCAGTACTTC. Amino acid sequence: CASRSGRRYEQYF.

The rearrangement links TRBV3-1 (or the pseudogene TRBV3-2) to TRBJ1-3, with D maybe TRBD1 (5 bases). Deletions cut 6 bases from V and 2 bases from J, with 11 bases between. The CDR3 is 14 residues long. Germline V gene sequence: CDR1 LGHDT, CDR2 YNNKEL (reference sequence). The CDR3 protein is CASRNTGTGNTIYF. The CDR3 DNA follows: TGTGCCAGCAGAAACACAGGTACTGGAAACACCATATATTTT.

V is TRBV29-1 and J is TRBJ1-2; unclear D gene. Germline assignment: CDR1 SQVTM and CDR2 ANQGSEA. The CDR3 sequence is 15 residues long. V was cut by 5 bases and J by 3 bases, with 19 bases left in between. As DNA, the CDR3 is TGCAGCGTTAGGACGGCACTAACAAATGACTATGGCTACACCTTC. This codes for CSVRTALTNDYGYTF.

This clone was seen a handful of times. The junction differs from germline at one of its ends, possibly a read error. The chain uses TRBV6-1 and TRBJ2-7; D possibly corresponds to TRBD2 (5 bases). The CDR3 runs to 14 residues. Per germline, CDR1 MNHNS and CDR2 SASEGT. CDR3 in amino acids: CASREDGGSYEQYF. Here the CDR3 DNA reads TGTGCCAGCAGGGAAGACGGAGGATCCTACGAGCAGTACTTC.

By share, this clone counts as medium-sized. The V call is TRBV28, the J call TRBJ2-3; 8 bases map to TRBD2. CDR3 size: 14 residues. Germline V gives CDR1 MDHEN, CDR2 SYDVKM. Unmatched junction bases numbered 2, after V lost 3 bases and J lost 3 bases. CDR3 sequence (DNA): TGTGCCAGCAGTTTTGTAGCGGGGACAGATACGCAGTATTTT. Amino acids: CASSFVAGTDTQYF.

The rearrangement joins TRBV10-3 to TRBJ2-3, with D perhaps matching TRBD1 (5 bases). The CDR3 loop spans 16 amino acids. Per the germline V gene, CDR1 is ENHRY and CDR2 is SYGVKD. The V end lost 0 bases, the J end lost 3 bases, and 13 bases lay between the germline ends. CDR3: CAISESGLGETDTQYF. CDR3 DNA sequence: TGTGCCATCAGTGAGTCGGGGCTAGGTGAGACAGATACGCAGTATTTT.

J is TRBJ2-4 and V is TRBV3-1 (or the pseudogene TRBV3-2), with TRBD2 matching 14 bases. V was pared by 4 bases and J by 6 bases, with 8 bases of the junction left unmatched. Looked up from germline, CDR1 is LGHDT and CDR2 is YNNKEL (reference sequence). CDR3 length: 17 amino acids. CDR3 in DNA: TGTGCCAGCAGCCGAGAGACTAGCGGGGGGGCGCGAAACATTCAGTACTTC. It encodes CASSRETSGGARNIQYF.

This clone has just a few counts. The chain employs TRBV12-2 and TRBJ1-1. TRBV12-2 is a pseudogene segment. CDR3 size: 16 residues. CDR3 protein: CASRLAGGLGVPEAFF. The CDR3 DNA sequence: TGTGCAAGTCGCTTAGCTGGAGGTCTGGGGGTACCTGAAGCTTTCTTT.

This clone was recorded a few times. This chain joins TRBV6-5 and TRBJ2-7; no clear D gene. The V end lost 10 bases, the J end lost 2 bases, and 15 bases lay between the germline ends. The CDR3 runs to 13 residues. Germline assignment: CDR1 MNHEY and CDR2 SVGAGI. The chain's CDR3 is CATGLPPAYEQYF. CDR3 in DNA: TGTGCCACCGGGCTCCCCCCGGCCTACGAGCAGTACTTC.

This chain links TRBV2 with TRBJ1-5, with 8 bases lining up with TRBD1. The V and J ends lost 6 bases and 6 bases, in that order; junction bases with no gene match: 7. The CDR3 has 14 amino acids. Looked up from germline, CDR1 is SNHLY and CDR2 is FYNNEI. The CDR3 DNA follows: TGTGCCAGCAGAGCCGGGACAGGTTTTCAGCCCCAGCATTTT. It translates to CASRAGTGFQPQHF.

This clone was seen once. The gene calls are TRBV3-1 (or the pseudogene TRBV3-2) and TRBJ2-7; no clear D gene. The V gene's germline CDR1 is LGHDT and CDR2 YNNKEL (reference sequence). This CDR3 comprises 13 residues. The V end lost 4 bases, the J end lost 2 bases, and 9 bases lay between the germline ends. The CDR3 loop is CASSPTPPYEQYF. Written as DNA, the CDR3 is TGTGCCAGCAGCCCAACCCCCCCCTACGAGCAGTACTTC.

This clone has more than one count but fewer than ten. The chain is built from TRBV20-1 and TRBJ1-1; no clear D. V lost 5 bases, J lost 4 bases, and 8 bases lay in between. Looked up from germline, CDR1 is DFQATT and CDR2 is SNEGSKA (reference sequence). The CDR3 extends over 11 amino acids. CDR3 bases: TGCAGTGCTTGGGTTGGCACTGAAGCTTTCTTT. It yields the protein CSAWVGTEAFF.

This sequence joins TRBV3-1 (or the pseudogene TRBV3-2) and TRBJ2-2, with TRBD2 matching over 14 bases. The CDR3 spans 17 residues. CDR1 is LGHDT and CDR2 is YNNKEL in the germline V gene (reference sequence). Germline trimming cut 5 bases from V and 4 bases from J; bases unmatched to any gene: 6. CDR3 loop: CASSLGTSGGATGELFF. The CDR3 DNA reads TGTGCCAGCAGCTTAGGGACTAGCGGGGGCGCCACCGGGGAGCTGTTTTTT.

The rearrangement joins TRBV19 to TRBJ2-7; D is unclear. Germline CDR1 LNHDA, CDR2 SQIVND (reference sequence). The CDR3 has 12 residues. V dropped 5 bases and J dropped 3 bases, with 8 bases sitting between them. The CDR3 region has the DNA TGTGCCAGTAGTGTGGGCGACTACGAGCAGTACTTC. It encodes CASSVGDYEQYF.

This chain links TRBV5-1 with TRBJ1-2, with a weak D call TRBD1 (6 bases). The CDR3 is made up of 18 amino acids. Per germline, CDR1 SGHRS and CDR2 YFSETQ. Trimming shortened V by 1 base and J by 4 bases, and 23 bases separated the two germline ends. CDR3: CASSLQSIGPGVVYGYTF. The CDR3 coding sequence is TGCGCCAGCAGCTTGCAGTCGATTGGGCCAGGGGTGGTCTATGGCTACACCTTC.

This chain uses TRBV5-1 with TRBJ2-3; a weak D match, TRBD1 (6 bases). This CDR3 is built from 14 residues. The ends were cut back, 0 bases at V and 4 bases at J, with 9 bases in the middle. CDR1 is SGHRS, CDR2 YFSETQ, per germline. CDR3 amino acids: CASSLVAGADTQYF. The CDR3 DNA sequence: TGCGCCAGCAGCTTGGTCGCAGGGGCAGATACGCAGTATTTT. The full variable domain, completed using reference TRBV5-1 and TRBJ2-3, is KAGVTQTPRYLIKTRGQQVTLSCSPISGHRSVSWYQQTPGQGLQFLFEYFSETQRNKGNFPGRFSGRQFSNSRSEMNVSTLELGDSALYLCASSLVAGADTQYFGPGTRLTVL.

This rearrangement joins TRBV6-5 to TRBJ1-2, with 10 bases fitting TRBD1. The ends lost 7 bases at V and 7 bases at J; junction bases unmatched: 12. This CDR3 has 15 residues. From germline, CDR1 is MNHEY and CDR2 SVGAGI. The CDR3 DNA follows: TGTGCCAGCACCTACTCGGGACAGGGGAGGGGTGGCTACACCTTC. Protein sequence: CASTYSGQGRGGYTF.

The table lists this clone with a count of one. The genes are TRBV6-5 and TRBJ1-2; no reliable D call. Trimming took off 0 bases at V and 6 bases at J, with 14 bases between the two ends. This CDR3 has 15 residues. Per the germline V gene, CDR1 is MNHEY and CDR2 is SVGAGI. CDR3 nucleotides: TGTGCCAGCAGTTACTCGAGAGTGGGTTACGATGGCTACACCTTC. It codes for CASSYSRVGYDGYTF.

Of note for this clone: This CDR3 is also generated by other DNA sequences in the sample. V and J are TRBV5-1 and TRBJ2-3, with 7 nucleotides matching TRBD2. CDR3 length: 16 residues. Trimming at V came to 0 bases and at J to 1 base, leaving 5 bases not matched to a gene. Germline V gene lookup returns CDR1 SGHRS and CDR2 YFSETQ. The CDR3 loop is CASSLGVAGGTDTQYF. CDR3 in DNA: TGCGCCAGCAGCTTGGGGGTCGCGGGGGGCACAGATACGCAGTATTTT.